The next 2 T cell receptor beta chains were all read from a single sample in a study of blood T cell repertoires in COVID-19. The data were produced by immunoSEQ multiplex PCR, yet TCRdb's version contains in-frame clones alone and is incomplete. The sample consists of approximately 63,000 clones, 85% to 90% of them appearing once. Sequencing was carried out using peripheral blood. The receptors were sampled from a woman aged 55-69 years with COVID-19, enrolled during active disease.

V usage is TRBV7-9 and J usage is TRBJ1-2; D is ambiguous. Trimming pared 5 bases from V and 5 bases from J, leaving 15 bases between. The germline V gene has CDR1 SEHNR and CDR2 FQNEAQ (reference sequence). The CDR3 covers 14 residues. The CDR3 loop reads CASSGTVKVYGYTF. CDR3 nucleotide sequence: TGTGCCAGCAGCGGCACAGTTAAAGTTTATGGCTACACCTTC.

The V and J genes are TRBV5-5 and TRBJ2-1; D is unclear. There are 12 residues in the CDR3. Germline loops: CDR1 SGHKS, CDR2 YYEKEE (reference sequence). Trimming took 0 bases from V and 8 from J, leaving 6 bases between them. The CDR3 loop reads CASSLGVYEQFF. In nucleotides, the CDR3 is TGTGCCAGCAGCTTGGGAGTCTATGAGCAGTTCTTC.